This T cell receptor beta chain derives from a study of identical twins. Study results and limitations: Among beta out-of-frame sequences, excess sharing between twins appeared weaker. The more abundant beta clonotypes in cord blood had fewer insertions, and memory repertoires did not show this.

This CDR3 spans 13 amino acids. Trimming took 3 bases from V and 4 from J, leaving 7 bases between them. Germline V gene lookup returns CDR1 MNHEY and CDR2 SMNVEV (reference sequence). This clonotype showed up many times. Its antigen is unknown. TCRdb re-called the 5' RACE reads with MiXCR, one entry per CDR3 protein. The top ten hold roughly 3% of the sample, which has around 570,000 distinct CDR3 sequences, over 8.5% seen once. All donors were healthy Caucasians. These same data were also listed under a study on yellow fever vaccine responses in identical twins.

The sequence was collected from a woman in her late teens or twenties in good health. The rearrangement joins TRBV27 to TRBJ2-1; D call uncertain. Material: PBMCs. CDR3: CASSFPPYNEQFF. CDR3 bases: TGTGCCAGCAGTTTCCCACCATACAATGAGCAGTTCTTC.